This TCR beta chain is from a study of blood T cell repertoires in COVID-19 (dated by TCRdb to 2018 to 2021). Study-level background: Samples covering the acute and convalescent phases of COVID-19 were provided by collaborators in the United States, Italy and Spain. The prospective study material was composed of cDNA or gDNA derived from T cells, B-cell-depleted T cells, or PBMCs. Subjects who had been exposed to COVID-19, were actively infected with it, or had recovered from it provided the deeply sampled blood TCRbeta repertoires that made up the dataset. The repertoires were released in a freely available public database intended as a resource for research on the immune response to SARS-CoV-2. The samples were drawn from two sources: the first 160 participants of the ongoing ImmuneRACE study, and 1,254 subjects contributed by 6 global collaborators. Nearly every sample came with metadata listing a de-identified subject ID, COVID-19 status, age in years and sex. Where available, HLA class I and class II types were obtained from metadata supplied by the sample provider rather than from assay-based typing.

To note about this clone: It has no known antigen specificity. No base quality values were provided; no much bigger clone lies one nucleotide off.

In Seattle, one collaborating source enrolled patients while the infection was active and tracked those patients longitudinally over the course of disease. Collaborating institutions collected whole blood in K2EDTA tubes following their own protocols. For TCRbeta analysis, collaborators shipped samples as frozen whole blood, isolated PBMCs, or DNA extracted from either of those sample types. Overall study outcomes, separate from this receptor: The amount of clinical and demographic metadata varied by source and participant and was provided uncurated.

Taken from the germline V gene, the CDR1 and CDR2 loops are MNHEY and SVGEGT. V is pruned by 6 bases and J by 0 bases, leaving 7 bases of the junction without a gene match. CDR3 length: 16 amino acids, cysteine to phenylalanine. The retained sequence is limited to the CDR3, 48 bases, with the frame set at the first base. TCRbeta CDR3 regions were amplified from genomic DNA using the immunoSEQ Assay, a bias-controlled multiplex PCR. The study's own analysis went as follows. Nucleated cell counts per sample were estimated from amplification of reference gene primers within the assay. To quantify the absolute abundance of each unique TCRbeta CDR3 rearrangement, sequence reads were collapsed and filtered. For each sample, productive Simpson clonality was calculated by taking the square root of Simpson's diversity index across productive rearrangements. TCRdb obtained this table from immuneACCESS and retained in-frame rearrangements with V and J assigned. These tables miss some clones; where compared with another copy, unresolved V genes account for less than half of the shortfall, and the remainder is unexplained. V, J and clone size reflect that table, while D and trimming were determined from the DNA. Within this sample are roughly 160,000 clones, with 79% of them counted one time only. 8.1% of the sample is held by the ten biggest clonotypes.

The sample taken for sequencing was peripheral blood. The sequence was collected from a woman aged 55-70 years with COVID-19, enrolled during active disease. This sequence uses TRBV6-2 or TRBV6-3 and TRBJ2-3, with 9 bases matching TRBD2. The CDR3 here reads CASSTPAGGSTDTQYF. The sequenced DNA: TGTGCCAGCAGCACTCCAGCGGGAGGTAGCACAGATACGCAGTATTTT.